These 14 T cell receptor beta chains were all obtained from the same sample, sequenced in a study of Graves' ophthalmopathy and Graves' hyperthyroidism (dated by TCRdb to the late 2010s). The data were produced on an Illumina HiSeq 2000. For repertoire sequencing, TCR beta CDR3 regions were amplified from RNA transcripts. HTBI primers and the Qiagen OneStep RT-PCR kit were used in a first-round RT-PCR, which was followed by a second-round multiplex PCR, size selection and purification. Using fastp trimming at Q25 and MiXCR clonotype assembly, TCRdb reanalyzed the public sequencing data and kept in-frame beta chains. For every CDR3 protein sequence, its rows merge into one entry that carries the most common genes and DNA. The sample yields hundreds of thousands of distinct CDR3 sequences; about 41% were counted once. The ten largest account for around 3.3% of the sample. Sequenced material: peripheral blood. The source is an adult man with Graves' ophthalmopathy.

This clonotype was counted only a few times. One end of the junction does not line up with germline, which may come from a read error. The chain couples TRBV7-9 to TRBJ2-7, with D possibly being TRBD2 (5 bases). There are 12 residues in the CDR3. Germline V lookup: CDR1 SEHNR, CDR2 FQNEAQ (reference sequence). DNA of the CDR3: TGTGCCATCAGCTCGAGGGCCTACGAGCAGTACTTC. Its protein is CAISSRAYEQYF.

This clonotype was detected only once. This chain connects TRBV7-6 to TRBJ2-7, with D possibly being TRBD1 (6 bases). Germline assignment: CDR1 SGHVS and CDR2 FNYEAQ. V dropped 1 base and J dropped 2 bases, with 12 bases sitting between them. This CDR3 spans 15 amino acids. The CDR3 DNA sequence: TGTGCCAGCAGCTTAGGGGCAGGGGTCGCCTACGAGCAGTACTTC. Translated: CASSLGAGVAYEQYF.

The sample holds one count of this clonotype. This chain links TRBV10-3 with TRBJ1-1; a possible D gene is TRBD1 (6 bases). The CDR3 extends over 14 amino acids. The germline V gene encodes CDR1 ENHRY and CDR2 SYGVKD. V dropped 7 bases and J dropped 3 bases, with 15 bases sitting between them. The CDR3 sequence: CAIIAQRGHTEAFF. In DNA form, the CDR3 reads TGTGCCATCATCGCGCAACGGGGGCACACTGAAGCTTTCTTT.

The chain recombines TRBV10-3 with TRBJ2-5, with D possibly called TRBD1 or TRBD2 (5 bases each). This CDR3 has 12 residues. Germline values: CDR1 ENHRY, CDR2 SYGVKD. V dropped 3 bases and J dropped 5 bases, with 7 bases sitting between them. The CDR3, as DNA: TGTGCCATCAGTGACGAGGGGGAGACCCAGTACTTC. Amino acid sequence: CAISDEGETQYF.

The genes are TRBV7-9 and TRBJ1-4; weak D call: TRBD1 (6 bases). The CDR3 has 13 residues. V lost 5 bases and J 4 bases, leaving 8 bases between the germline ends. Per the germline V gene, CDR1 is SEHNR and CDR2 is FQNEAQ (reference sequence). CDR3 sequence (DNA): TGTGCCAGCAGCCGGACAGTTAATGAAAAACTGTTTTTT. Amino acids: CASSRTVNEKLFF.

The CDR3 DNA reads as TGTGCCAGCAGCTTAGGACAGAATCAGCCCCAGTACTTC. It encodes CASSLGQNQPQYF. The chain combines TRBV11-1 with TRBJ2-5, with D perhaps TRBD1 (5 bases). Germline V gene sequence: CDR1 SGHAT, CDR2 FQDESV (reference sequence). The CDR3 consists of 13 residues. The V gene lost 1 base and the J gene lost 9 bases, with 12 bases spanning the gap.

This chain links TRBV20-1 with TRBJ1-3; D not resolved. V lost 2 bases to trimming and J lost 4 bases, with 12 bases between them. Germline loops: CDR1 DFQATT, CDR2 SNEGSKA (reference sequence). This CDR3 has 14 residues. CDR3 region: CSARPAHQGNTIYF. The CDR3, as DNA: TGCAGTGCTAGACCCGCACACCAGGGAAACACCATATATTTT.

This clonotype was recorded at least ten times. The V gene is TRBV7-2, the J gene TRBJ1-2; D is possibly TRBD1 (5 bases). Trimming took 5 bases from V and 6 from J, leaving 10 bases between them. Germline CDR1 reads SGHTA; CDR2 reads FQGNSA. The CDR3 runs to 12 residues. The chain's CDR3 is CASSPAGDGYTF. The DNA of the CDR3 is TGTGCCAGCAGCCCCGCGGGGGATGGCTACACCTTC.

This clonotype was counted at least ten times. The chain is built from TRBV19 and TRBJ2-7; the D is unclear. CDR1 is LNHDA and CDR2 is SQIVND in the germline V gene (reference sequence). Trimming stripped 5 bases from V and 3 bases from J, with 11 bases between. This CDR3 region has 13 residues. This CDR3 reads CASSGSVGYEQYF. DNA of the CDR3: TGTGCCAGTAGTGGCTCCGTGGGCTACGAGCAGTACTTC.

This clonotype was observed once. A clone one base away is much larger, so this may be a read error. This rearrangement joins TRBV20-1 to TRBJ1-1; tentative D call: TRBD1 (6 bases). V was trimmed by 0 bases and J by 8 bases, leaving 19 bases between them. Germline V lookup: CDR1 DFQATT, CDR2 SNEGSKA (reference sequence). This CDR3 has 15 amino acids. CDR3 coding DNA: TGCAGTGCTAGAGAAGGCTGGGACAAAAAGAGGGAAGCTTTCTTT. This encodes CSAREGWDKKREAFF.

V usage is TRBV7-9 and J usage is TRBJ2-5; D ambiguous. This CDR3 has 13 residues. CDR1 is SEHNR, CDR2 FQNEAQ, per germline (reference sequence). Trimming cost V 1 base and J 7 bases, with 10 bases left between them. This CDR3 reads CASSLGSVGTQYF. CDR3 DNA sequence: TGTGCCAGCAGCTTAGGGTCGGTTGGGACCCAGTACTTC.

CDR3 bases: TGTGCCAGCAGTCCGAGGGACTGGGGGAACACTGAAGCTTTCTTT. This translates into CASSPRDWGNTEAFF. This chain uses TRBV12-3 or TRBV12-4 with TRBJ1-1; D possibly corresponds to TRBD1 (5 bases). The CDR3 length is 15 residues. Trimming cost V 5 bases and J 1 base, with 14 bases left between them.

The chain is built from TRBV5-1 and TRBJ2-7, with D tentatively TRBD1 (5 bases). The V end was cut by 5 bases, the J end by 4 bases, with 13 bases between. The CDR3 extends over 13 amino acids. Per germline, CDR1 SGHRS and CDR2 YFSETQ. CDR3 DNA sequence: TGCGCCAGCAGAAAAGGGGATGGATACGAGCAGTACTTC. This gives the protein CASRKGDGYEQYF. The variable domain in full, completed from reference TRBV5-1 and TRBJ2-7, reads KAGVTQTPRYLIKTRGQQVTLSCSPISGHRSVSWYQQTPGQGLQFLFEYFSETQRNKGNFPGRFSGRQFSNSRSEMNVSTLELGDSALYLCASRKGDGYEQYFGPGTRLTVT.

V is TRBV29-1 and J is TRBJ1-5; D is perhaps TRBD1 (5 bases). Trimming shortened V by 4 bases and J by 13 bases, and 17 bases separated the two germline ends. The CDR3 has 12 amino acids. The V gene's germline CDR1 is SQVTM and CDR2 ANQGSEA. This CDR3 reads CSVVLEGYEQHF. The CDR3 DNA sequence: TGCAGCGTTGTACTGGAGGGGTACGAGCAGCATTTT.